One sample yielded the 30 T cell receptor beta chains listed below, sequenced in a study of shared clonotypes between healthy human individuals. Method: immunoSEQ multiplex PCR; TCRdb's copy keeps in-frame clones and lacks some. This repertoire shows under 1,100,000 clones, around 82% found once; its top ten account for under 0.8%. Sequenced sample: memory CD4+ T cells from PBMCs. Stated subset: CD45RA-negative fraction. All receptors come from a man aged 18-30 years in good health. Some clones in this sample may be carry-over from other donors' samples.

The J gene is TRBJ2-5, the V gene TRBV20-1, with a weak D call TRBD2 (6 bases). Per germline, CDR1 DFQATT and CDR2 SNEGSKA (reference sequence). Trimming took 5 bases from V and 7 from J, leaving 11 bases between them. This CDR3 region has 11 residues. CDR3 DNA sequence: TGCAGTGCTGGGCTGGGAGGGACCCAGTACTTC. It specifies CSAGLGGTQYF.

The chain carries TRBV2 and TRBJ2-5; TRBD2 agrees at 7 bases. The junction had 7 bases not matched to a gene; V was cut back by 8 bases and J by 1 base. The V gene's germline CDR1 is SNHLY and CDR2 FYNNEI. CDR3 size: 14 residues. The CDR3 DNA reads TGTGCCAGCCTTTGGGCTAGCGGCCAAGAGACCCAGTACTTC. Translation: CASLWASGQETQYF. Full variable domain (outside the CDR3, taken from reference TRBV2 and TRBJ2-5): EPEVTQTPSHQVTQMGQEVILRCVPISNHLYFYWYRQILGQKVEFLVSFYNNEISEKSEIFDDQFSVERPDGSNFTLKIRSTKLEDSAMYFCASLWASGQETQYFGPGTRLLVL.

This clone appeared once. The chain uses TRBV7-9 and TRBJ1-2; D gene unclear. The CDR3 consists of 12 residues. Deletions cut 2 bases from V and 7 bases from J, with 8 bases between. Germline V lookup: CDR1 SEHNR, CDR2 FQNEAQ (reference sequence). In DNA form, the CDR3 reads TGTGCCAGCAGCTTATCCCAGACTGGCTACACCTTC. Its translation is CASSLSQTGYTF.

This clone was seen a few times. The chain links TRBV30 to TRBJ2-4; TRBD2 matches at 10 bases. The germline V gene encodes CDR1 GTSNPN and CDR2 SVGIG (reference sequence). The CDR3 runs to 15 residues. The V segment lost 2 bases and the J segment 4 bases; nucleotides outside the gene matches: 5. The CDR3 DNA follows: TGTGCCTGGAGTTTACTAGCGGGGAGGAAAAACATTCAGTACTTC. It yields the protein CAWSLLAGRKNIQYF.

The chain combines TRBV29-1 with TRBJ1-2; 7 bases map to TRBD1. The CDR3 length is 10 residues. With 5 bases clipped from V and 8 bases from J, the junction kept 2 bases outside the gene matches. Germline V gene sequence: CDR1 SQVTM, CDR2 ANQGSEA. Written as DNA, the CDR3 is TGCAGCGTTCAGGGGGACGGCTACACCTTC. Its translation is CSVQGDGYTF.

The V and J genes are TRBV7-9 and TRBJ2-5, with D uncertain. From germline, CDR1 is SEHNR and CDR2 FQNEAQ (reference sequence). The CDR3 runs 12 residues. Trimming stripped 2 bases from V and 3 bases from J, with 4 bases between. Here the CDR3 reads CASSLPKETQYF. The CDR3 bases are TGTGCCAGCAGCTTACCGAAAGAGACCCAGTACTTC.

A remark on this clone: The sample has other DNA sequences that encode this CDR3 too. The genes are TRBV15 and TRBJ2-7; TRBD1 or TRBD2 may be the D gene (5 bases each). This CDR3 is built from 15 residues. Germline V gene data show CDR1 as LNHNV and CDR2 as YYDKDF (reference sequence). V was pared by 0 bases and J by 0 bases, with 9 bases between. CDR3 nucleotides: TGTGCCACCAGCAGAGATCCAGGGAGCTCCTACGAGCAGTACTTC. Translation gives CATSRDPGSSYEQYF.

The chain has TRBV4-1 and TRBJ2-2, with 8 bases aligning to TRBD1. The germline V gene has CDR1 MGHRA and CDR2 YSYEKL. This CDR3 contains 16 residues. Unmatched junction bases numbered 5, after V lost 1 base and J lost 4 bases. CDR3 sequence: CASSQGGTGVTGELFF. DNA for the CDR3: TGCGCCAGCAGCCAAGGGGGGACAGGAGTCACCGGGGAGCTGTTTTTT.

The J gene is TRBJ2-5, the V gene TRBV7-2, with D perhaps matching TRBD1 or TRBD2 (5 bases each). The germline CDR1 and CDR2 sequences are SGHTA and FQGNSA. Trimming left V 5 bases short and J 4 bases short, with 14 bases between. CDR3 length: 14 amino acids. CDR3 DNA: TGTGCCAGCAGCATCGGGACGAACGGAGAGACCCAGTACTTC. Translated, it gives CASSIGTNGETQYF.

The gene calls are TRBV5-5 and TRBJ2-7, with D perhaps assigned TRBD1 or TRBD2 (5 bases each). The germline CDR1 and CDR2 sequences are SGHKS and YYEKEE (reference sequence). The CDR3 runs to 15 residues. Trimming stripped 0 bases from V and 2 bases from J, with 12 bases between. CDR3 bases: TGTGCCAGCAGCTTGGCAGGGATCGGGGCCTACGAGCAGTACTTC. Protein product: CASSLAGIGAYEQYF.

Many counts were recorded for this clone. This chain uses TRBV5-1 with TRBJ2-3; unclear D gene. Germline CDR1 is SGHRS and CDR2 is YFSETQ. The germline V and J ends were trimmed by 3 bases and 2 bases, with 10 bases remaining between them. The CDR3 is made up of 14 amino acids. Written as DNA, the CDR3 is TGCGCCAGCAGCTCGACTCGTAACACAGATACGCAGTATTTT. Translating gives CASSSTRNTDTQYF.

V and J are TRBV5-1 and TRBJ2-5, with no clear D. Germline V CDR1 and CDR2: SGHRS, YFSETQ. The ends were cut back, 4 bases at V and 4 bases at J, with 14 bases in the middle. The CDR3 spans 14 residues. The CDR3 is CASSLALGRETQYF. CDR3 bases: TGCGCCAGCAGCCTGGCCCTAGGTAGAGAGACCCAGTACTTC.

Concerning this clone: Other nucleotide sequences from this sample produce the same CDR3. The rearrangement uses TRBV9 and TRBJ2-3, with D hard to call. The germline V and J ends were trimmed by 0 bases and 2 bases, with 4 bases remaining between them. The CDR3 is 13 residues long. CDR1 is SGDLS, CDR2 YYNGEE, per germline. This CDR3 is CASSVGVTDTQYF. The CDR3 bases are TGTGCCAGCAGCGTAGGTGTCACAGATACGCAGTATTTT.

This chain links TRBV10-3 with TRBJ2-3; D remains unclear. The germline V gene encodes CDR1 ENHRY and CDR2 SYGVKD. The CDR3 extends over 14 amino acids. Trimming took 0 bases from V and 3 from J, leaving 7 bases between them. The CDR3 sequence: CAISESLGTDTQYF. In DNA, the CDR3 is TGTGCCATCAGTGAGTCTCTGGGAACAGATACGCAGTATTTT.

For this clone: One base away lies a much larger clone, so this may be a sequencing read error. V gene TRBV5-6 combines with J gene TRBJ1-1, with D possibly TRBD1 on 6 matching bases. Germline V lookup: CDR1 SGHDT, CDR2 YYEEEE. Trimming took 1 base from V and 4 from J, leaving 11 bases between them. This CDR3 has 14 amino acids. The CDR3 sequence is CASSLCRGFTEAFF. The CDR3 DNA reads as TGTGCCAGCAGCTTGTGCAGGGGCTTCACTGAAGCTTTCTTT.

The chain employs TRBV4-2 and TRBJ1-1; possibly TRBD1 for D (6 bases). This CDR3 has 17 amino acids. V lost 1 base and J 1 base, leaving 16 bases between the germline ends. Germline CDR1 reads LGHNA; CDR2 reads YNFKEQ. CDR3 coding DNA: TGTGCCAGCAGCCAAGCTTTGAGGGGCAGGGGGAACACTGAAGCTTTCTTT. Its protein is CASSQALRGRGNTEAFF.

The rearrangement joins TRBV28 to TRBJ1-2; D is ambiguous. CDR1 and CDR2 (germline): MDHEN, SYDVKM. The CDR3 loop spans 14 amino acids. V lost 1 base and J lost 3, with 9 bases in between. Here the CDR3 reads CASSLFAGHYGYTF. The CDR3 bases are TGTGCCAGCAGTTTATTCGCAGGCCACTATGGCTACACCTTC.

This clone was picked up many times. V and J are TRBV9 and TRBJ2-7; D tentatively fits TRBD1 or TRBD2 (5 bases each). The CDR3 loop spans 13 amino acids. Germline CDR1 SGDLS, CDR2 YYNGEE. The V and J ends lost 3 bases and 11 bases respectively, with 18 bases between them. The CDR3 loop is CASSAGPAAQEYF. In DNA form, the CDR3 reads TGTGCCAGCAGCGCGGGACCAGCGGCTCAAGAGTACTTC.

This clone was counted a few times. The sample contains more than one DNA sequence encoding this CDR3. The chain joins TRBV28 to TRBJ1-2, with 9 nucleotides matching TRBD1. The CDR3 is 13 amino acids. With 10 bases clipped from V and 7 bases from J, the junction kept 10 bases outside the gene matches. Germline-derived CDR1 and CDR2 are MDHEN and SYDVKM. In nucleotides, the CDR3 is TGTGCCACCTTACGGGACAGGGAAACTGGCTACACCTTC. Translating it yields CATLRDRETGYTF.

This clone was seen many times. V is TRBV5-1 and J is TRBJ1-3, with D hard to call. Germline assignment: CDR1 SGHRS and CDR2 YFSETQ. The CDR3 loop spans 14 amino acids. Deletions cut 1 base from V and 0 bases from J, with 5 bases between. CDR3 sequence (DNA): TGCGCCAGCAGCTTGAGACCCTCTGGAAACACCATATATTTT. This encodes CASSLRPSGNTIYF.

The gene calls are TRBV28 and TRBJ2-4, with 8 bases lining up with TRBD1. J lost 5 bases, V lost 5 bases, and 5 bases had no gene match. The CDR3 totals 14 residues. Germline CDR1 MDHEN, CDR2 SYDVKM. The CDR3 region is CASSQTGVQNIQYF. CDR3 nucleotides: TGTGCCAGCAGTCAGACAGGGGTCCAAAACATTCAGTACTTC.

Comments on this clone: A much larger clone lies a single base off, so this may be a read error. The sample has other DNA sequences that encode this CDR3 too. V is TRBV7-9 and J is TRBJ1-1, with TRBD1 matching over 7 bases. The CDR3 is 13 residues long. With 5 bases clipped from V and 5 bases from J, the junction kept 5 bases outside the gene matches. The V gene's germline CDR1 is SEHNR and CDR2 FQNEAQ (reference sequence). The CDR3 DNA reads TGTGCCAGCAGCCTAACAGGGGATACTGAAGCTTTCTTT. This codes for CASSLTGDTEAFF. The full variable domain, completed using reference TRBV7-9 and TRBJ1-1, is DTGVSQNPRHKITKRGQNVTFRCDPISEHNRLYWYRQTLGQGPEFLTYFQNEAQLEKSRLLSDRFSAERPKGSFSTLEIQRTEQGDSAMYLCASSLTGDTEAFFGQGTRLTVV.

V is TRBV29-1 and J is TRBJ1-1, with 7 bases aligning to TRBD1. Per germline, CDR1 SQVTM and CDR2 ANQGSEA. The ends lost 7 bases at V and 0 bases at J; junction bases unmatched: 11. The CDR3 extends over 15 amino acids. The CDR3 nucleotides are TGCAGCGCCGAGGCCAGGGGGAGGATGAACACTGAAGCTTTCTTT. Translated: CSAEARGRMNTEAFF.

Comments on this clone: A much more abundant neighbour one base away suggests this may be a read error. At the DNA level, this CDR3 is encoded by other sequences in the same sample as well. The chain couples TRBV6-5 to TRBJ1-1; 7 nucleotides line up with TRBD1. The germline V gene has CDR1 MNHEY and CDR2 SVGAGI. The CDR3 contains 13 residues. V was pared by 0 bases and J by 11 bases, with 6 bases of the junction left unmatched. CDR3 coding DNA: TGTGCCAGCAGTTACTCGATAGGGGGCGAGGCTTTCTTT. Translated, it gives CASSYSIGGEAFF.

The chain carries TRBV25-1 and TRBJ2-1; TRBD1 aligns across 8 bases. The CDR3 totals 16 residues. The V segment lost 6 bases and the J segment 4 bases; nucleotides outside the gene matches: 11. Germline loops: CDR1 MGHDK, CDR2 SYGVNS. CDR3 sequence (DNA): TGTGCCAGCAGCCTCGGAGGGGGACAGGAGTACAATGAGCAGTTCTTC. This sequence encodes CASSLGGGQEYNEQFF.

This clone is a singleton in its sample. CDR3 in amino acids: CASSGRTYSYEQYF. The DNA for the CDR3 is TGTGCCAGCAGTGGCAGAACGTACTCCTACGAGCAGTACTTC. The rearrangement uses TRBV28 and TRBJ2-7, with D unresolved. The ends were cut back, 5 bases at V and 0 bases at J, with 11 bases in the middle. The CDR3 spans 14 residues. CDR1 is MDHEN and CDR2 is SYDVKM in the germline V gene.

The chain couples TRBV4-3 to TRBJ1-1, with D uncertain. V was trimmed by 3 bases and J by 11 bases, leaving 16 bases between them. Per the germline V gene, CDR1 is LGHNA and CDR2 is YSLEER. The CDR3 covers 13 residues. This CDR3 reads CASSHLWGRQAFF. DNA for the CDR3: TGCGCCAGCAGCCACTTGTGGGGAAGGCAGGCTTTCTTT.

CDR3 DNA: TGTGCCAGCAGCTTAGCAGGGGGCAGCGAGCAGTACTTC. Amino acids: CASSLAGGSEQYF. The chain joins TRBV7-8 to TRBJ2-7; 7 bases align to TRBD1. After removal of 0 bases from V and 6 bases from J, the junction contained 2 bases not matched to a gene. The CDR3 is made up of 13 amino acids. Germline lookup yields CDR1 SGHVS and CDR2 FQNEAQ.

The chain combines TRBV6-1 with TRBJ2-7; TRBD2 matches at 13 bases. The J segment lost 3 bases and the V segment lost 5 bases, leaving 1 base of the junction unmatched. The CDR3 has 14 amino acids. The germline gives CDR1 MNHNS, CDR2 SASEGT. This chain's CDR3 is CASSTSGRDYEQYF. The CDR3 coding sequence is TGTGCCAGCAGTACTAGCGGGAGGGACTACGAGCAGTACTTC.

In the case of this clone: A far larger clone differs by one base, so this is likely a read error. The same CDR3 can be traced to other DNA sequences in this sample. This chain connects TRBV5-1 to TRBJ2-3; 10 bases are a match to TRBD2. Germline V gene lookup returns CDR1 SGHRS and CDR2 YFSETQ. The CDR3 totals 15 residues. J lost 1 base, V lost 4 bases, and 3 bases had no gene match. The CDR3 DNA is TGCGCCAGCAGCCCCGGGACTAGCGGCACAGATACGCAGTATTTT. This sequence encodes CASSPGTSGTDTQYF.